This passage covers 30 T cell receptor beta chains from one sample sequenced in a study of blood T cell repertoires in COVID-19. The method was immunoSEQ multiplex PCR; TCRdb's version includes in-frame clones alone and lacks a portion of them. This sample has a few hundred thousand clones; about 90% occur once, and the top ten carry roughly 2.3%. Sequences were obtained from peripheral blood. The source is a man younger than 30 with active or convalescent COVID-19.

The J gene is TRBJ2-2, the V gene TRBV9; D might be TRBD1 (6 bases). In germline, CDR1 is SGDLS, CDR2 YYNGEE. This CDR3 has 14 residues. V lost 6 bases and J lost 0, with 9 bases in between. The CDR3 loop is CASNRAANTGELFF. CDR3 DNA sequence: TGTGCCAGCAACAGGGCTGCGAACACCGGGGAGCTGTTTTTT.

The chain has TRBV7-8 and TRBJ2-3; D ambiguous. Trimming shortened V by 1 base and J by 0 bases, and 8 bases separated the two germline ends. Germline CDR1 and CDR2: SGHVS and FQNEAQ. CDR3 length: 15 amino acids. The CDR3 spells CASSLERTSTDTQYF. The CDR3 DNA reads TGTGCCAGCAGCTTAGAAAGAACTAGCACAGATACGCAGTATTTT. Full variable domain (outside the CDR3, taken from reference TRBV7-8 and TRBJ2-3): GAGVSQSPRYKVAKRGQDVALRCDPISGHVSLFWYQQALGQGPEFLTYFQNEAQLDKSGLPSDRFFAERPEGSVSTLKIQRTQQEDSAVYLCASSLERTSTDTQYFGPGTRLTVL.

This chain uses TRBV11-2 with TRBJ1-6; 9 nucleotides align to TRBD1. CDR1 and CDR2 from the germline V gene are SGHAT and FQNNGV. The CDR3 is 15 amino acids. Trimming took 4 bases from V and 8 from J; bases not matched to a gene: 6. The CDR3 DNA follows: TGTGCCAGCAGCTCAGCCGGGACAGGGTATTCACCCCTCCACTTT. This gives the protein CASSSAGTGYSPLHF. The full variable domain, completed using reference TRBV11-2 and TRBJ1-6, is EAGVAQSPRYKIIEKRQSVAFWCNPISGHATLYWYQQILGQGPKLLIQFQNNGVVDDSQLPKDRFSAERLKGVDSTLKIQPAKLEDSAVYLCASSSAGTGYSPLHFGNGTRLTVT.

The chain employs TRBV19 and TRBJ2-5; 8 positions match TRBD1. V shed 4 bases and J 0 bases; nucleotides not matched to a gene: 7. The CDR3 consists of 16 residues. Germline V gene data show CDR1 as LNHDA and CDR2 as SQIVND (reference sequence). CDR3 in DNA: TGTGCCAGTAGTACCCGGACAGGGATCTACCAAGAGACCCAGTACTTC. Translated: CASSTRTGIYQETQYF. The full variable domain, completed using reference TRBV19 and TRBJ2-5, is DGGITQSPKYLFRKEGQNVTLSCEQNLNHDAMYWYRQDPGQGLRLIYYSQIVNDFQKGDIAEGYSVSREKKESFPLTVTSAQKNPTAFYLCASSTRTGIYQETQYFGPGTRLLVL.

This chain uses TRBV6-1 with TRBJ1-4; maybe TRBD1 (6 bases). The CDR3 runs to 12 residues. The germline V and J ends were trimmed by 2 bases and 8 bases, with 6 bases remaining between them. Germline CDR1 MNHNS, CDR2 SASEGT. The CDR3 coding sequence is TGTGCCAGCAGTGAAAGGGGGGAAAAACTGTTTTTT. This encodes CASSERGEKLFF.

About this clone: It is unclear where the CDR3 begins or ends on the DNA, so no DNA is shown, and the CDR3 is as TCRdb lists it. The V call is TRBV21-1, the J call TRBJ1-1; the D segment call TRBD1 is taken from the table without a DNA check. TRBV21-1 is a recognized pseudogene. The CDR3 is 17 amino acids long, termini counted. The CDR3 region is CASSPGDRVGWGTEAFF.

V is TRBV5-6 and J is TRBJ1-2; 7 nucleotides match TRBD1. Looked up from germline, CDR1 is SGHDT and CDR2 is YYEEEE. The CDR3 is 13 amino acids. J lost 4 bases, V lost 4 bases, and 4 bases had no gene match. Here the CDR3 DNA reads TGTGCCAGCAGCCGGACAGGTGTCTATGGCTACACCTTC. Residues: CASSRTGVYGYTF.

This chain links TRBV5-1 with TRBJ2-3, with a possible D match to TRBD2 (5 bases). The germline V gene encodes CDR1 SGHRS and CDR2 YFSETQ. There are 14 residues in the CDR3. V was shortened by 3 bases and J by 0 bases, with 8 bases between the two germline ends. This chain's CDR3 is CASSWERSTDTQYF. In nucleotides, the CDR3 is TGCGCCAGCAGCTGGGAGCGGAGCACAGATACGCAGTATTTT.

V usage is TRBV23-1 and J usage is TRBJ2-3, with no clear D. TRBV23-1 carries the ORF label, with uncertain function. The CDR3 sequence is 12 residues long. Trimming took off 2 bases at V and 4 bases at J, with 4 bases between the two ends. The CDR3: CASSQGADTQYF. The CDR3 DNA follows: TGCGCCAGCAGTCAAGGAGCAGATACGCAGTATTTT.

This clone occurred once. This rearrangement joins TRBV27 to TRBJ2-5, with unresolved D. Trimming shortened V by 10 bases and J by 6 bases, and 18 bases separated the two germline ends. There are 13 residues in the CDR3. Germline loops: CDR1 MNHEY, CDR2 SMNVEV (reference sequence). CDR3 residues: CATSERGRKTQYF. In DNA form, the CDR3 reads TGTGCCACTTCCGAACGAGGCCGAAAGACCCAGTACTTC.

The chain carries TRBV3-1 (or the pseudogene TRBV3-2) and TRBJ2-7, with 7 bases fitting TRBD2. The CDR3 is 14 amino acids. V lost 4 bases, J lost 2 bases, and 5 bases stayed unmatched. CDR1 LGHDT and CDR2 YNNKEL come from the germline V gene (reference sequence). The CDR3 region has the DNA TGTGCCAGCAGCCCAACCCGGGGGGCCTACGAGCAGTACTTC. Translated: CASSPTRGAYEQYF.

V is TRBV3-1 (or the pseudogene TRBV3-2) and J is TRBJ2-3, with a tentative D call TRBD1 (5 bases). From germline, CDR1 is LGHDT and CDR2 YNNKEL (reference sequence). Between the trimmed V and J ends, which lost 2 bases and 2 bases, there was a span of 8 bases. The CDR3 runs 14 residues. CDR3 loop: CASSQQGNTDTQYF. DNA for the CDR3: TGTGCCAGCAGCCAACAGGGAAACACAGATACGCAGTATTTT.

The chain employs TRBV5-8 and TRBJ1-6; 8 nucleotides agree with TRBD1. The CDR3 is 18 amino acids. Germline values: CDR1 SGHTS, CDR2 YDEGEE. Losses at the gene ends were 1 base for V and 0 bases for J; bases not matched to a gene: 6. The CDR3 DNA reads as TGTGCCAGCAGCTTGAACAGGGGGGGCATCTCCTATAATTCACCCCTCCACTTT. Protein product: CASSLNRGGISYNSPLHF.

The genes are TRBV3-1 (or the pseudogene TRBV3-2) and TRBJ2-3; 15 bases map to TRBD2. The CDR3 is made up of 15 amino acids. After removal of 4 bases from V and 8 bases from J, the junction contained 4 bases not matched to a gene. The germline V gene encodes CDR1 LGHDT and CDR2 YNNKEL (reference sequence). CDR3 protein: CASSLGTSGRPTQYF. The CDR3 DNA reads as TGTGCCAGCAGCCTCGGGACTAGCGGGAGGCCTACGCAGTATTTT.

This clone was found once. The chain joins TRBV19 to TRBJ2-4; TRBD1 aligns across 10 bases. Germline CDR1 LNHDA, CDR2 SQIVND (reference sequence). The CDR3 contains 16 residues. V dropped 5 bases and J dropped 2; count of bases not matched to a gene: 6. The CDR3 nucleotides read TGTGCCAGTAGTCCGACGGACAGGGGGTCCAAAAACATTCAGTACTTC. Translated: CASSPTDRGSKNIQYF.

The rearrangement links TRBV28 to TRBJ1-1; 9 bases match TRBD1. CDR1 MDHEN and CDR2 SYDVKM come from the germline V gene. V was clipped by 5 bases and J by 1 base; unmatched bases: 8. The CDR3 has 16 residues. CDR3 sequence reads: CASSENRGRANTEAFF. In nucleotides, the CDR3 is TGTGCCAGCAGTGAGAACAGGGGGCGAGCGAACACTGAAGCTTTCTTT.

The gene calls are TRBV7-9 and TRBJ2-2, with D maybe TRBD1 (6 bases). CDR1 SEHNR and CDR2 FQNEAQ come from the germline V gene (reference sequence). The CDR3 contains 17 residues. Trimming shortened V by 6 bases and J by 0 bases, and 17 bases separated the two germline ends. The CDR3 DNA reads TGTGCCAGCAGTTTAAGGCAGGGGTCACCGAACACCGGGGAGCTGTTTTTT. This gives the protein CASSLRQGSPNTGELFF. The complete variable domain, with remaining parts taken from reference TRBV7-9 and TRBJ2-2, reads DTGVSQNPRHKITKRGQNVTFRCDPISEHNRLYWYRQTLGQGPEFLTYFQNEAQLEKSRLLSDRFSAERPKGSFSTLEIQRTEQGDSAMYLCASSLRQGSPNTGELFFGEGSRLTVL.

The V and J genes are TRBV4-2 and TRBJ1-4; D is perhaps TRBD1 (5 bases). Germline assignment: CDR1 LGHNA and CDR2 YNFKEQ. This CDR3 comprises 15 residues. Trimming took off 0 bases at V and 7 bases at J, with 12 bases between the two ends. CDR3 region: CASSQDIGAREKLFF. The CDR3 DNA reads as TGTGCCAGCAGCCAAGATATTGGGGCGCGTGAAAAACTGTTTTTT.

There are a few counts of this clone. The chain carries TRBV28 and TRBJ2-7, with 8 nucleotides matching TRBD1. This CDR3 comprises 13 residues. Germline V gene lookup returns CDR1 MDHEN and CDR2 SYDVKM. With V trimmed by 6 bases and J by 1 base, 2 bases remained unmatched. Here the CDR3 DNA reads TGTGCCAGCAGAGACAGGGGTTCCTACGAGCAGTACTTC. It is translated as CASRDRGSYEQYF. Supplemented by reference TRBV28 and TRBJ2-7, the full variable domain reads DVKVTQSSRYLVKRTGEKVFLECVQDMDHENMFWYRQDPGLGLRLIYFSYDVKMKEKGDIPEGYSVSREKKERFSLILESASTNQTSMYLCASRDRGSYEQYFGPGTRLTVT.

The V and J genes are TRBV18 and TRBJ2-7; 11 nucleotides align to TRBD2. With V trimmed by 0 bases and J by 6 bases, 4 bases remained unmatched. The length of the CDR3 is 15 residues. Germline V CDR1 and CDR2: KGHSH, LQKENI. CDR3 nucleotide sequence: TGTGCCAGCTCACCACCTAGCGGGGGGGCCGGCGAGCAGTACTTC. Its translation: CASSPPSGGAGEQYF.

J is TRBJ1-1 and V is TRBV7-2; D is possibly TRBD1 (5 bases). The CDR3 has 15 residues. Per germline, CDR1 SGHTA and CDR2 FQGNSA. Trimming took off 5 bases at V and 0 bases at J, with 13 bases between the two ends. This CDR3 reads CASSPSGGLNTEAFF. The CDR3 nucleotides read TGTGCCAGCAGCCCATCGGGGGGGTTGAACACTGAAGCTTTCTTT. Using reference TRBV7-2 and TRBJ1-1 for the parts outside the CDR3, the full variable domain is GAGVSQSPSNKVTEKGKDVELRCDPISGHTALYWYRQSLGQGLEFLIYFQGNSAPDKSGLPSDRFSAERTGGSVSTLTIQRTQQEDSAVYLCASSPSGGLNTEAFFGQGTRLTVV.

The chain carries TRBV5-6 and TRBJ2-3; 9 bases line up with TRBD2. The CDR3 covers 16 residues. V was clipped by 0 bases and J by 7 bases; unmatched bases: 9. Per germline, CDR1 SGHDT and CDR2 YYEEEE. The CDR3: CASSLVRRGGANTQYF. The CDR3, as DNA: TGTGCCAGCAGCTTGGTGCGACGCGGGGGGGCAAATACGCAGTATTTT.

As to this clone: As the CDR3 is not closed by the conserved phenylalanine or tryptophan, this likely results from a read error. The limits of the CDR3 on the DNA are not certain, so only TCRdb's listed CDR3 is given. The chain joins TRBV5-3 to TRBJ1-2; TRBD1, the table's D call, lacks a check against the DNA. TRBV5-3 counts as an open reading frame of uncertain function. Both ends counted, the CDR3 spans 14 residues. CDR3 residues: CARKSGQGVPPADA.

J is TRBJ2-3 and V is TRBV24-1; TRBD2 is a possible D gene (5 bases). The germline V and J ends were trimmed by 5 bases and 0 bases, with 5 bases remaining between them. The CDR3 has 13 residues. CDR1 and CDR2 from the germline V gene are KGHDR and SFDVKD. DNA of the CDR3: TGTGCCACCAGTGGAGGGAGCACAGATACGCAGTATTTT. It codes for CATSGGSTDTQYF.

J is TRBJ1-4 and V is TRBV4-3; a weak D match, TRBD1 (5 bases). CDR3 size: 15 residues. Deletions cut 4 bases from V and 6 bases from J, with 15 bases between. Per germline, CDR1 LGHNA and CDR2 YSLEER. CDR3: CASSPGQSGYEKLFF. The CDR3 bases are TGCGCCAGCAGCCCCGGGCAGTCAGGGTATGAAAAACTGTTTTTT.

V and J are TRBV24-1 and TRBJ1-1, with 7 bases identical to TRBD1. CDR1 is KGHDR and CDR2 is SFDVKD in the germline V gene. J was trimmed by 4 bases and V by 8 bases; bases with no gene match: 6. This CDR3 spans 13 amino acids. CDR3 residues: CATTNDRATEAFF. Here the CDR3 DNA reads TGTGCCACCACGAACGACAGGGCCACTGAAGCTTTCTTT.

The CDR3 protein is CASRRTTNTGELFF. DNA of the CDR3: TGTGCCAGCAGACGGACAACGAACACCGGGGAGCTGTTTTTT. The V call is TRBV6-5, the J call TRBJ2-2, with D possibly matching TRBD1 (5 bases). The V end lost 6 bases, the J end lost 0 bases, and 8 bases lay between the germline ends. The CDR3 totals 14 residues. CDR1 is MNHEY and CDR2 is SVGAGI in the germline V gene.

CDR3 nucleotides: TGTGCCAGCAGCTTGGTTGGCGGGGGGGCCCAGAAGACCCAGTACTTC. This codes for CASSLVGGGAQKTQYF. The chain carries TRBV5-5 and TRBJ2-5, with 9 nucleotides matching TRBD2. The V gene end was trimmed by 0 bases and the J gene end by 6 bases; junction bases not matched to a gene: 9. This CDR3 is 16 amino acids long. Germline lookup yields CDR1 SGHKS and CDR2 YYEKEE (reference sequence).

This rearrangement joins TRBV5-4 to TRBJ1-1; tentative D call: TRBD1 (5 bases). V was pared by 1 base and J by 2 bases, with 9 bases between. CDR1 and CDR2 (germline): SGHNT, YYREEE (reference sequence). CDR3 length: 14 amino acids. The CDR3 DNA is TGTGCCAGCAGCTTGAAGGGGATCAACACTGAAGCTTTCTTT. It translates to CASSLKGINTEAFF.

The rearrangement joins TRBV19 to TRBJ1-1; the D is unclear. The CDR3 covers 15 residues. With 0 bases removed from V and 6 bases from J, the gap between germline ends came to 14 bases. Germline loops: CDR1 LNHDA, CDR2 SQIVND (reference sequence). CDR3 region: CASSIDRRGAAEAFF. As DNA, the CDR3 is TGTGCCAGTAGTATAGATCGCCGGGGAGCGGCTGAAGCTTTCTTT.